Sequencing of this T cell receptor (beta chain) was carried out in a study of T cell repertoires in cytomegalovirus infection. The overall study: It was the public TCR beta signatures that indicated both CMV infection and matching HLA type.

Note on this clonotype: What it binds is not known.

TCRdb re-analysed the reads in MiXCR, keeping a single row per CDR3 protein. The sample shows more than 200,000 distinct CDR3 sequences, 8% to 9.5% of them seen only once. The study's findings and limits: Cumulative frequency (of public TCR beta family members) identified carriers of CMV plus the relevant HLA. CMV-specific HLA-C-restricted TCR beta clonotypes dominated the ex vivo response.

V shed 3 bases and J shed 4 bases, with 16 bases lying between them. This CDR3 is 16 amino acids long. In germline, CDR1 is DFQATT, CDR2 SNEGSKA (reference sequence). The chain is built from TRBV20-1 and TRBJ1-6; tentatively, D is TRBD1 (5 bases). Input material: PBMCs. This clonotype was obtained from a human donor in good health (CMV status not recorded). Some clones in this sample may be carry-over from other donors' samples. The CDR3 DNA reads TGCAGTGCTAGGGGACCGCAAGACCAATATAATTCACCCCTCCACTTT. Protein: CSARGPQDQYNSPLHF.